This TCR beta chain was obtained from a study of shared clonotypes between healthy human individuals. Overall study: CD4 naive and CD4 memory each took three plates per donor, while CD8 naive took two and CD8 memory one.

Only CD45RO-negative cells positively selected for CCR7 counted as naive CD8 cells, so terminally differentiated effector memory CD45RA+ cells were excluded. This clone has only one observation. J was trimmed by 4 bases and V by 4 bases; bases with no gene match: 6. Germline CDR1 is SNHLY and CDR2 is FYNNEI. CDR3 size: 15 residues. The table came from immunoSEQ multiplex PCR; TCRdb's copy has only in-frame clones and leaves some out. The data contain about 2 million clones, over 85% of them singletons. The TCR was taken from a man younger than 30 in good health. The genes are TRBV2 and TRBJ2-7, with 11 bases that match TRBD2. The sample comprised naive CD8+ T cells sorted from blood. CDR3 DNA: TGTGCCAGCAGTGGTAGCGGGAGGGCCGGTTACGAGCAGTACTTC. Amino acids: CASSGSGRAGYEQYF.